The clone carrying this TCR beta chain was seen a handful of times. The data derive from a study of blood T cell repertoires in COVID-19. Clones were read by immunoSEQ multiplex PCR, and TCRdb kept only the in-frame ones, dropping some. The sample holds tens of thousands of clones; roughly 87% are singletons and the top ten take approximately 15%. CDR1 is LNHDA, CDR2 SQIVND, per germline (reference sequence). V was clipped by 6 bases and J by 7 bases; unmatched bases: 6. The CDR3 covers 12 residues. The clonotype originates from a human donor with active COVID-19. The donor label of this sample is uncertain. Sequenced material: peripheral blood. The genes are TRBV19 and TRBJ2-7, with 7 bases fitting TRBD1. CDR3 amino acids: CASRSEGQEQYF. DNA for the CDR3: TGTGCCAGTAGATCCGAGGGACAGGAGCAGTACTTC.